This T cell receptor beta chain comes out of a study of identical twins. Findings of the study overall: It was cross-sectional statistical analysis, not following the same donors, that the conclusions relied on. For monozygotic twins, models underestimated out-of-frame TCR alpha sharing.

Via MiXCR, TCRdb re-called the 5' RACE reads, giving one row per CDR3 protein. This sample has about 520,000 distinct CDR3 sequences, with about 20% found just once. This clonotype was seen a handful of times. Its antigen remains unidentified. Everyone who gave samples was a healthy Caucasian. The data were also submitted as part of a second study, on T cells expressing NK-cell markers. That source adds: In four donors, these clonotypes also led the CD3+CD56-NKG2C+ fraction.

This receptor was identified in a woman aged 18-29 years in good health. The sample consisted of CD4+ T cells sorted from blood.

The CDR3 protein is CASSQELAGLSSYNEQFF. CDR3 coding DNA: TGCGCCAGCAGCCAAGAACTAGCGGGACTAAGCTCCTACAATGAGCAGTTCTTC. The gene calls are TRBV4-3 and TRBJ2-1, with 10 positions matching TRBD2. Losses at the gene ends were 0 bases for V and 0 bases for J; bases not matched to a gene: 5. The CDR3 totals 18 residues. Germline loops: CDR1 LGHNA, CDR2 YSLEER.